This TCR beta chain appears in the sequencing data of a study of blood T cell repertoires in COVID-19 (TCRdb year 2020). Regarding the research as a whole: Samples from collaborators originated in the United States, Italy and Spain and spanned both the acute and convalescent phases of COVID-19. The prospective study material was composed of cDNA or gDNA derived from T cells, B-cell-depleted T cells, or PBMCs. Deeply sampled blood TCRbeta repertoires from subjects exposed to, actively infected with, or recovered from COVID-19 were included in the dataset. The repertoires were released in a freely available public database intended as a resource for research on the immune response to SARS-CoV-2. Samples were obtained from the ongoing ImmuneRACE study (first 160 participants) and from 1,200 or so subjects provided by 6 global collaborators. The sample metadata nearly always contained a de-identified subject ID, COVID-19 status, age in years and sex. Where HLA class I and class II types were available, the types were taken from metadata supplied by the sample provider, not from assay-based typing. What the work shows at the level of the full study, not this receptor alone: The quantity of clinical and demographic metadata differed by source and by participant and was supplied without curation.

Enrolling through a virtual design, the prospective study's participants ranged in age from roughly 18 to 89 years and lived across some 23 United States geographic areas. In the prospective study, cohorts were assigned on the basis of participant-reported clinical history obtained from a screening survey and a study questionnaire. Recovered participants in ImmuneRACE Cohort 3 were defined as having two consecutive negative NP/OP PCR tests, clearance from a healthcare professional, or resolution of symptoms. Mobile phlebotomists in the prospective study collected whole blood, serum and a nasopharyngeal or oropharyngeal swab from every participant. Over an approximately two-month period, participants in the prospective study had the option of providing additional blood draws and questionnaires. Before DNA extraction, prospective study blood samples were shipped either frozen or at room temperature.

The CDR3 runs 15 residues from the cysteine to the phenylalanine. CDR3 DNA only is kept here, 45 bases in frame from base 1. From a lookup of the germline V gene, CDR1 and CDR2 are SGHVS and FNYEAQ. V is cut by 1 base and J by 6 bases, and the space between the germline ends is 10 bases. With respect to this clone: It lacks a known antigen. The record has no base qualities; no much larger clone is one base away.

TCRbeta CDR3 regions were amplified from genomic DNA using the immunoSEQ Assay, a bias-controlled multiplex PCR. Turning to the authors' computational methods: The number of nucleated cells in each sample was estimated from the amplification of reference gene primers within the assay. To quantify the absolute abundance of each unique TCRbeta CDR3 rearrangement, sequence reads were collapsed and filtered. Productive Simpson clonality was computed per sample as the square root of Simpson's diversity index over productive rearrangements. Drawn from immuneACCESS, this table holds only the in-frame rearrangements with V and J called that TCRdb kept. Clones are partly lost; checked studies trace under half to an unresolved V gene and leave the rest unexplained. D and trimming come from the DNA, and the V and J calls and clone size come from that table. This sample comprises some 130,000 clones, 75% to 90% of them detected only once. Roughly 2.2% of the sample is held by the ten biggest clonotypes.

The sequence derives from a woman between 45 and 60 years old who had recovered from COVID-19. The source material was PBMCs or T cells enriched from blood (not recorded which). The rearrangement combines TRBV7-6 with TRBJ1-6, with the D gene not clear enough to name. This receptor has the CDR3 CASSLGLSGNSPLHF. The DNA sequence reads TGTGCCAGCAGCTTAGGGTTGAGCGGTAATTCACCCCTCCACTTT.